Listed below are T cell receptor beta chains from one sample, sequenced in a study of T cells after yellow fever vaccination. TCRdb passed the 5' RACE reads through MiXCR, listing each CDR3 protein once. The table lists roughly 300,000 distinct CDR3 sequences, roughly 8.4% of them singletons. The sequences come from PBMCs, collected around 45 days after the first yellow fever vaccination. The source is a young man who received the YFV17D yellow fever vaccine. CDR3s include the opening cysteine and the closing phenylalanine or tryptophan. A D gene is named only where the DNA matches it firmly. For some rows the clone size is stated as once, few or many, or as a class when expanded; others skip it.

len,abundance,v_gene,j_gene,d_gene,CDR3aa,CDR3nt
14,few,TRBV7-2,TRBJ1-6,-,CASSFTANNSPLHF,TGTGCCAGCAGCTTTACCGCGAATAATTCACCCCTCCACTTT
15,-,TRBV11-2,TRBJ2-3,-,CASSLDRGATDTQYF,TGTGCCAGCAGCTTAGATCGGGGGGCCACAGATACGCAGTATTTT
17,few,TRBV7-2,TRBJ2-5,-,CASSLARGTAIQETQYF,TGTGCCAGCAGCTTAGCGCGTGGCACTGCAATCCAAGAGACCCAGTACTTC
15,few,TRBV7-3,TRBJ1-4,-,CASSFAGTTNEKLFF,TGTGCCAGCAGCTTCGCAGGGACAACTAATGAAAAACTGTTTTTT
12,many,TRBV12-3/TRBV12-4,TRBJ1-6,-,CASSLGVSPLHF,TGTGCCAGCAGTTTGGGCGTATCACCCCTCCACTTT
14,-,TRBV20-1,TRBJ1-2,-,CSASILTVVYGYTF,TGCAGTGCTTCAATACTGACGGTAGTCTATGGCTACACCTTC
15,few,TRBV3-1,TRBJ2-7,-,CASSPVGDGTYEQYF,TGTGCCAGCAGCCCCGTAGGTGATGGGACCTACGAGCAGTACTTC
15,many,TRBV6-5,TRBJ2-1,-,CASSYSPSSYNEQFF,TGTGCCAGCAGTTACTCCCCGAGCTCCTACAATGAGCAGTTCTTC
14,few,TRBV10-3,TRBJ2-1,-,CAIRKGFSYNEQFF,TGTGCCATCAGGAAGGGGTTTTCCTACAATGAGCAGTTCTTC
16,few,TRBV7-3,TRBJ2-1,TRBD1,CASSLTGQGSYNEQFF,TGTGCCAGCAGCTTAACAGGACAGGGTTCCTACAATGAGCAGTTCTTC
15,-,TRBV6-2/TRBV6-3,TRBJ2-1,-,CATRWAAASYNEQFF,TGTGCCACCAGGTGGGCGGCGGCGTCCTACAATGAGCAGTTCTTC
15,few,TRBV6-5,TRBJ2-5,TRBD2,CASSYSSSGGVPQYF,TGTGCCAGCAGTTACTCATCCAGCGGGGGAGTGCCCCAGTACTTC
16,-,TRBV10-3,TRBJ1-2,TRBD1,CAISEMGTGATYGYTF,TGTGCCATCAGTGAGATGGGGACAGGGGCTACCTATGGCTACACCTTC
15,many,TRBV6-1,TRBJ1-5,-,CASSEALDSNQPQHF,TGTGCCAGCAGTGAAGCGCTGGATAGCAATCAGCCCCAGCATTTT
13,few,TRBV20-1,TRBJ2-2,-,CSANRAVPGELFF,TGCAGTGCTAACAGGGCCGTCCCCGGGGAGCTGTTTTTT
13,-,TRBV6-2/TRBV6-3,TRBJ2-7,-,CASRRPVSYEQYF,TGTGCCAGCAGGAGGCCCGTCTCCTACGAGCAGTACTTC
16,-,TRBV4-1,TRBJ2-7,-,CASSQDSLTGFYEQYF,TGCGCCAGCAGCCAAGACTCGCTGACGGGGTTCTACGAGCAGTACTTC
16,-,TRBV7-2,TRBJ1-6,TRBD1,CASSVTPTGQGLPLHF,TGTGCCAGCAGCGTCACTCCGACGGGACAGGGCTTACCCCTCCACTTT
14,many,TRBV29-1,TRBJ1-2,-,CSVEDRRGVKGYTF,TGCAGCGTTGAAGATCGGCGGGGCGTCAAGGGCTACACCTTC
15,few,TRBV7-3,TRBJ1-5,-,CASSPGRGVGQPQHF,TGTGCCAGCAGCCCCGGACGCGGAGTAGGGCAGCCCCAGCATTTT
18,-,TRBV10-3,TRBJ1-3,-,CAISENRERSFSGNTIYF,TGTGCCATCAGTGAGAACCGGGAGAGGTCCTTCTCTGGAAACACCATATATTTT
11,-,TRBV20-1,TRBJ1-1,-,CSATGGAEAFF,TGCAGTGCAACGGGGGGCGCTGAAGCTTTCTTT
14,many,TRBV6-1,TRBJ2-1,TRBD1,CASSHGQGAYEQFF,TGTGCCAGCAGTCATGGACAGGGGGCGTATGAGCAGTTCTTC
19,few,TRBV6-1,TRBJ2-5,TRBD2,CASSERPSSGGAGQETQYF,TGTGCCAGCAGTGAAAGGCCCTCTAGCGGGGGGGCTGGTCAAGAGACCCAGTACTTC
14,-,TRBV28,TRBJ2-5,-,CASSAGTKKETQYF,TGTGCCAGCAGCGCCGGGACAAAGAAAGAGACCCAGTACTTC
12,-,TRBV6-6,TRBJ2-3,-,CASVGFTDTQYF,TGTGCCAGCGTCGGGTTCACAGATACGCAGTATTTT
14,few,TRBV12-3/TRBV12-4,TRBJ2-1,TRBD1,CASTQGQPVDEQFF,TGTGCCAGCACACAGGGACAGCCCGTCGATGAGCAGTTCTTC
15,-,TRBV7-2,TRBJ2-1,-,CASILVVYLYNEQFF,TGTGCCAGCATCTTAGTAGTTTACCTCTACAATGAGCAGTTCTTC
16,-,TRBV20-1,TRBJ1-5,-,CSARVGAIFSNQPQHF,TGCAGTGCTAGGGTGGGGGCGATTTTTAGCAATCAGCCCCAGCATTTT
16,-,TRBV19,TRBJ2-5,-,CASSTSPGSRTETQYF,TGTGCCAGTAGTACCAGCCCCGGGTCGCGAACGGAGACCCAGTACTTC
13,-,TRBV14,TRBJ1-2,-,CASSQGRDYGYTF,TGTGCCAGCAGCCAAGGAAGAGACTATGGCTACACCTTC
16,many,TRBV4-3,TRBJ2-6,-,CASSQDIVSGANVLTF,TGCGCCAGCAGCCAAGATATTGTCTCTGGGGCCAACGTCCTGACTTTC
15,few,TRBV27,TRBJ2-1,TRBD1,CASSRQGREYNEQFF,TGTGCCAGCAGTCGACAGGGGCGAGAATACAATGAGCAGTTCTTC
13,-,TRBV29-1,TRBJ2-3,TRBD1,CSAETGGRDTQYF,TGCAGCGCAGAGACAGGGGGCAGAGATACGCAGTATTTT
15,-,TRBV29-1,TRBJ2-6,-,CSVAGSTSGANVLTF,TGCAGCGTTGCGGGCTCAACCTCTGGGGCCAACGTCCTGACTTTC
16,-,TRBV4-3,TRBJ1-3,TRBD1,CASSQEDRGVGNTIYF,TGCGCCAGCAGCCAAGAGGACAGGGGCGTTGGAAACACCATATATTTT
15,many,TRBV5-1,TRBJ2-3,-,CASSLLGQGGDTQYF,TGCGCCAGCAGCTTGCTAGGGCAGGGAGGAGATACGCAGTATTTT
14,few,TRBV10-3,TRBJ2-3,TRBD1,CATEGAGGSDTQYF,TGTGCCACGGAGGGGGCAGGGGGCTCAGATACGCAGTATTTT
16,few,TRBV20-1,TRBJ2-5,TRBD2,CSALPRGGAYQETQYF,TGCAGTGCCCTCCCCCGCGGGGGGGCCTACCAAGAGACCCAGTACTTC
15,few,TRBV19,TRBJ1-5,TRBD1,CASRDRDSFHQPQHF,TGTGCCAGTCGGGACAGGGATTCCTTTCATCAGCCCCAGCATTTT
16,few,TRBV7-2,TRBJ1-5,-,CASSHTNTGSNQPQHF,TGTGCCAGCAGCCATACAAATACGGGGAGCAATCAGCCCCAGCATTTT
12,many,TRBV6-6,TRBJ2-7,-,CASSYLWDEQYF,TGTGCCAGCAGTTACTTGTGGGACGAGCAGTACTTC